The rows below give T cell receptor beta chains drawn from one sample of a study of identical twins. TCRdb re-derived calls from the 5' RACE reads in MiXCR, one entry per CDR3 protein. Here the sample spans around 680,000 distinct CDR3 sequences, over 8.5% being singletons. The same sample was also studied in work on yellow fever vaccine responses in identical twins.

The specimen was PBMCs. The receptor source for this set is a woman aged 18-35 years in good health. Both conserved end residues are part of each CDR3. Each record gives: CDR3 protein, CDR3 DNA, V gene, clone size, D gene, J gene. D genes are given only for firm matches. Only some rows state a clone size, as once, few, many or a class for expanded clones.

CSARRTGIEEQYF | TGCAGTGCTAGAAGGACAGGGATCGAGGAGCAGTACTTC | TRBV20-1 | - | TRBD1 | TRBJ2-7
CASSPTVNEQFF | TGTGCCAGCAGCCCAACGGTCAATGAGCAGTTCTTC | TRBV7-9 | - | - | TRBJ2-1
CASSQDRTGAGTEAFF | TGCGCCAGCAGCCAAGATAGGACGGGGGCGGGGACTGAAGCTTTCTTT | TRBV4-3 | - | - | TRBJ1-1
CASSLFASSYEQYF | TGCGCCAGCAGCTTGTTTGCCAGCTCCTACGAGCAGTACTTC | TRBV5-1 | - | - | TRBJ2-7
CASSSRDGAWYDTQYF | TGTGCCAGCAGTTCGCGCGACGGGGCCTGGTACGATACGCAGTATTTT | TRBV6-5 | - | - | TRBJ2-3
CASSLGVSDQETQYF | TGTGCCAGCAGCTTAGGGGTCTCCGATCAAGAGACCCAGTACTTC | TRBV7-9 | many | - | TRBJ2-5
CASTSSIGTSYEQYF | TGTGCCAGTACCTCCTCCATTGGAACCTCCTACGAGCAGTACTTC | TRBV19 | - | - | TRBJ2-7
CASSLGRTGDPYEQYF | TGTGCCAGCAGTTTAGGCAGGACAGGGGATCCCTACGAGCAGTACTTC | TRBV28 | many | TRBD1 | TRBJ2-7
CASSYNGGVYGYTF | TGTGCCAGCAGTTATAACGGGGGGGTCTATGGCTACACCTTC | TRBV6-5 | - | - | TRBJ1-2
CSVGGQNQPQHF | TGCAGCGTTGGGGGCCAAAATCAGCCCCAGCATTTT | TRBV29-1 | many | - | TRBJ1-5
CASSSAGGQFF | TGTGCCAGCAGCTCGGCGGGGGGGCAGTTCTTC | TRBV7-9 | - | TRBD2 | TRBJ2-1
CASSLDLAGQGTDTQYF | TGTGCCAGCAGTTTAGATTTGGCGGGACAGGGGACAGATACGCAGTATTTT | TRBV12-3/TRBV12-4 | - | TRBD1 | TRBJ2-3
CASSLGANVLTF | TGTGCCAGCAGTCTCGGGGCCAACGTCCTGACTTTC | TRBV12-3/TRBV12-4 | many | - | TRBJ2-6
CASSQAGRVSYEQYF | TGTGCCAGCAGTCAGGCGGGCAGGGTCTCCTACGAGCAGTACTTC | TRBV6-1 | - | - | TRBJ2-7
CASSLDTAGQFF | TGTGCCAGCAGCTTAGATACGGCGGGGCAGTTCTTC | TRBV7-6 | - | - | TRBJ2-1
CSVAGSRVTSTDTQYF | TGCAGCGTTGCGGGGTCGCGGGTCACTAGCACAGATACGCAGTATTTT | TRBV29-1 | - | - | TRBJ2-3
CSASRIGQGDNEQFF | TGCAGTGCTTCACGGATTGGACAGGGGGACAATGAGCAGTTCTTC | TRBV20-1 | few | TRBD1 | TRBJ2-1
CASSQSVNTEAFF | TGTGCCAGCAGCCAATCTGTGAACACTGAAGCTTTCTTT | TRBV16 | - | - | TRBJ1-1
CASSLDLGLPYEQYF | TGTGCCAGCAGCTTAGATCTGGGACTCCCCTACGAGCAGTACTTC | TRBV11-2 | few | - | TRBJ2-7
CASSQGLADNEQFF | TGCGCCAGCAGCCAAGGGTTAGCGGATAATGAGCAGTTCTTC | TRBV4-1 | many | - | TRBJ2-1
CASSRGGENTEAFF | TGTGCCAGCAGCCGGGGGGGAGAGAACACTGAAGCTTTCTTT | TRBV4-2 | - | - | TRBJ1-1
CASSLEGAGYYEQYF | TGTGCCAGCAGTTTAGAGGGGGCGGGGTACTACGAGCAGTACTTC | TRBV28 | - | - | TRBJ2-7
CASSFEPRHTQYF | TGTGCCAGCAGCTTTGAGCCCCGACATACGCAGTATTTT | TRBV7-3 | many | - | TRBJ2-3
CASSLGSTYEQYF | TGCGCCAGCAGCTTGGGGTCCACCTACGAGCAGTACTTC | TRBV5-1 | many | - | TRBJ2-7
CASSVAGNPSYNEQFF | TGTGCCAGCAGCGTAGCCGGCAACCCCTCCTACAATGAGCAGTTCTTC | TRBV9 | - | - | TRBJ2-1
CASRYSGTSSYEQYF | TGTGCCAGCAGATATAGCGGGACCAGCTCCTACGAGCAGTACTTC | TRBV12-3/TRBV12-4 | many | TRBD2 | TRBJ2-7
CASSLKHAGPNYGYTF | TGTGCCAGCAGCTTAAAACACGCAGGCCCAAACTATGGCTACACCTTC | TRBV7-2 | few | - | TRBJ1-2
CSVEETLSRTDTQYF | TGCAGCGTTGAAGAGACTCTATCCCGCACAGATACGCAGTATTTT | TRBV29-1 | few | - | TRBJ2-3
CASSQERGSYNEQFF | TGTGCCAGCAGCCAAGAACGGGGGTCCTACAATGAGCAGTTCTTC | TRBV14 | few | - | TRBJ2-1
CASSFLGQWDF | TGTGCCAGCAGTTTTTTGGGACAGTGGGACTTT | TRBV12-3/TRBV12-4 | many | TRBD1 | TRBJ1-1
CASSSGTSGRTPYNEQFF | TGCGCCAGCAGCTCCGGGACTAGCGGGAGGACCCCTTACAATGAGCAGTTCTTC | TRBV5-1 | - | TRBD2 | TRBJ2-1
CASSQVRSGELFF | TGCGCCAGCAGCCAAGTTAGGTCCGGGGAGCTGTTTTTT | TRBV4-3 | many | - | TRBJ2-2
CASSHGLAGTDTQYF | TGTGCCAGCAGCCACGGACTAGCGGGCACAGATACGCAGTATTTT | TRBV3-1 | many | TRBD2 | TRBJ2-3
CSVEFQYEAFF | TGCAGCGTTGAGTTCCAGTATGAAGCTTTCTTT | TRBV29-1 | - | - | TRBJ1-1
CASSQRSSVSGELFF | TGTGCCAGCAGTCAACGTTCAAGTGTCTCCGGGGAGCTGTTTTTT | TRBV7-9 | many | - | TRBJ2-2
CASSARDTYEQYF | TGTGCCAGCAGCGCCCGGGATACCTACGAGCAGTACTTC | TRBV7-9 | many | - | TRBJ2-7
CSVDGLEQETQYF | TGCAGCGTTGATGGACTAGAACAAGAGACCCAGTACTTC | TRBV29-1 | many | TRBD2 | TRBJ2-5
CASLLVLGADTQYF | TGTGCCAGCCTACTAGTGCTCGGCGCAGATACGCAGTATTTT | TRBV2 | few | - | TRBJ2-3
CASSQDRGSGIYEQYF | TGCGCCAGCAGCCAAGATCGGGGTAGCGGGATCTACGAGCAGTACTTC | TRBV4-1 | few | TRBD2 | TRBJ2-7
CASSTGHEQYF | TGTGCCAGCTCGACAGGCCACGAGCAGTACTTC | TRBV12-3/TRBV12-4 | many | - | TRBJ2-7
CASSLDIPGGTDTQYF | TGTGCCAGCAGCTTGGACATCCCTGGGGGCACAGATACGCAGTATTTT | TRBV5-6 | few | - | TRBJ2-3
CASSPNLFPSGTYNEQFF | TGCGCCAGCAGCCCCAATCTCTTTCCCAGCGGGACTTACAATGAGCAGTTCTTC | TRBV4-3 | - | TRBD2 | TRBJ2-1
CASGAAGANVLTF | TGTGCCAGTGGGGCCGCTGGGGCCAACGTCCTGACTTTC | TRBV19 | few | - | TRBJ2-6
CASSLGGADTGELFF | TGTGCCAGCAGTTTAGGTGGGGCGGACACCGGGGAGCTGTTTTTT | TRBV6-5 | few | - | TRBJ2-2
CASRGRGLYGYTF | TGTGCCAGCAGGGGCAGGGGCCTCTATGGCTACACCTTC | TRBV12-3/TRBV12-4 | many | - | TRBJ1-2